This T cell receptor beta chain was sequenced for a study of control samples from healthy donors and cancer patients. Method: immunoSEQ multiplex PCR; TCRdb's copy keeps in-frame clones and lacks some. In the table there are 390,000 or so clones, more than 80% of which are singletons. The CDR3 consists of 13 residues. V was cut by 4 bases and J by 10 bases, with 14 bases left in between. The germline gives CDR1 LGHNT, CDR2 FRNRAP. This chain connects TRBV12-5 to TRBJ2-1; weak D call: TRBD2 (6 bases). Sequencing used PBMCs. The TCR comes from a man aged 40-49 years with head and neck cancer. This CDR3 is CASGSVEEGEQFF. The CDR3 bases are TGTGCTAGTGGTTCCGTGGAGGAGGGCGAGCAGTTCTTC.